This entry is about one TCR beta chain. As originally analysed: Counts of nucleated cells, estimated from reference gene primer amplification, were obtained. TCRdb's table, derived via immunoSEQ multiplex PCR, lists solely in-frame clones and lacks some. Clone size and the V and J calls come from that table; the DNA yielded D and trimming. The sample lists about 260,000 clones, around 87% occurring once. The data belong to a study of blood T cell repertoires in COVID-19. About the research overall: Whether acute or convalescent, the COVID-19 samples came from the United States, Italy and Spain. T cells, B-cell-depleted T cells, or PBMCs supplied cDNA or gDNA.

Trimming shortened V by 0 bases and J by 10 bases, and 4 bases separated the two germline ends. Germline V gene sequence: CDR1 MNHNY, CDR2 SVGAGI (reference sequence). This CDR3 comprises 12 residues. Sequenced sample: peripheral blood. The gene calls are TRBV6-6 and TRBJ1-6, with D unclear. The TCR sequence derives from a woman in her thirties or forties who had recovered from COVID-19. CDR3 nucleotides: TGTGCCAGCAGTTACTCGGCCTCACCCCTCCACTTT. This sequence encodes CASSYSASPLHF.